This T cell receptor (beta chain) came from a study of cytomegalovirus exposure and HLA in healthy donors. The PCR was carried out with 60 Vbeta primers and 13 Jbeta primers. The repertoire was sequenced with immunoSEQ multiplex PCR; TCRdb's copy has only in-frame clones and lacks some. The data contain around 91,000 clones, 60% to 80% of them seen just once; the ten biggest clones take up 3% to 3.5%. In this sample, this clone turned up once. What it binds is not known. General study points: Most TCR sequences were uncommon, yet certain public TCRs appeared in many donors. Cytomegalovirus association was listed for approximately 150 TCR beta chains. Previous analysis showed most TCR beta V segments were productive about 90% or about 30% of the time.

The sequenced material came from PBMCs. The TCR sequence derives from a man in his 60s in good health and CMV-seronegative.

DNA of the CDR3: TGTGCCAGCAGCCAACCCGGGACTAGCGGGAGCAATGAGCAGTTCTTC. This translates into CASSQPGTSGSNEQFF. The chain recombines TRBV4-2 with TRBJ2-1, with 14 bases identical to TRBD2. The CDR3 is made up of 16 amino acids. CDR1 LGHNA and CDR2 YNFKEQ come from the germline V gene. V shed 2 bases, J shed 6 bases, and the junction held 3 bases outside the gene matches.